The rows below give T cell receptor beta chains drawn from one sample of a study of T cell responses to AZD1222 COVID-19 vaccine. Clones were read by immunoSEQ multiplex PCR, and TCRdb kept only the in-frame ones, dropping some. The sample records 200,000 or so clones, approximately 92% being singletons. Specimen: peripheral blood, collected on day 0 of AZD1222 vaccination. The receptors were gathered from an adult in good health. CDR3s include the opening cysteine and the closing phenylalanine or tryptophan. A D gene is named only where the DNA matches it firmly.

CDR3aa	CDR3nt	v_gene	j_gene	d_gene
CASSQDVSRELNDGYTF	TGCGCCAGCAGCCAAGATGTGTCCAGGGAGCTGAACGATGGCTACACCTTC	TRBV4-3	TRBJ1-2	NA
CASSTVRTGGAKHYGYTF	TGTGCCAGCAGCACCGTCCGGACAGGGGGCGCAAAGCACTATGGCTACACCTTC	TRBV11-2	TRBJ1-2	TRBD1
CSVPRGRGTEAFF	TGCAGCGTCCCCAGGGGTCGGGGCACTGAAGCTTTCTTT	TRBV29-1	TRBJ1-1	NA
CASSLDSNYGYTF	TGTGCCAGCAGCCTCGACAGTAACTATGGCTACACCTTC	TRBV11-1	TRBJ1-2	NA
CASSPGTANSPLHF	TGTGCCAGCAGTCCGGGGACGGCAAATTCACCCCTCCACTTT	TRBV27	TRBJ1-6	NA
CASSQMITEETQYF	TGCGCCAGCAGCCAGATGATAACGGAAGAGACCCAGTACTTC	TRBV4-1	TRBJ2-5	NA
CASSRDSRMNTEAFF	TGTGCCAGCTCACGTGACAGCAGGATGAACACTGAAGCTTTCTTT	TRBV18	TRBJ1-1	NA
CASSEYVGSNTEAFF	TGTGCCAGCAGTGAATATGTGGGCTCCAACACTGAAGCTTTCTTT	TRBV25-1	TRBJ1-1	NA
CASSFGRNTEAFF	TGTGCCAGCAGTTTCGGACGGAACACTGAAGCTTTCTTT	TRBV12-3/TRBV12-4	TRBJ1-1	NA
CASSRGGLTMTNEQFF	TGTGCCAGCAGCCGCGGGGGACTCACTATGACCAATGAGCAGTTCTTC	TRBV4-2	TRBJ2-1	TRBD2
CASRPDEAGANVLTF	TGTGCCAGCAGGCCCGATGAGGCTGGGGCCAACGTCCTGACTTTC	TRBV6-5	TRBJ2-6	NA
CASSLVRQVTEKLFF	TGTGCCAGCAGCTTGGTCCGTCAGGTCACCGAAAAACTGTTTTTT	TRBV5-6	TRBJ1-4	NA
CASSDLDTPLVELFF	TGTGCCAGCAGTGACCTAGACACCCCACTAGTGGAGCTGTTTTTT	TRBV25-1	TRBJ2-2	NA
CASSLDRGGYTF	TGTGCCAGCTCACTGGATCGGGGTGGCTACACCTTC	TRBV18	TRBJ1-2	NA
CASSPRLPDAFF	TGTGCCAGCTCACCCAGGTTACCTGATGCTTTCTTT	TRBV18	TRBJ1-1	NA
CASSQGGLAGAKNIQYF	TGCGCCAGCAGCCAAGGGGGGCTAGCGGGAGCCAAAAACATTCAGTACTTC	TRBV4-1	TRBJ2-4	TRBD2
CASREGVSGNTIYF	TGTGCCAGCAGGGAGGGGGTGTCGGGAAACACCATATATTTT	TRBV27	TRBJ1-3	NA
CAWSDRGGLPQHF	TGTGCCTGGAGTGACAGGGGAGGATTGCCCCAGCATTTT	TRBV30	TRBJ1-5	TRBD1
CASSRDTGISGANVLTF	TGCGCCAGCAGCCGGGATACAGGGATCTCTGGGGCCAACGTCCTGACTTTC	TRBV4-1	TRBJ2-6	NA
CASSWEARTLNEAFF	TGTGCCAGCAGCTGGGAAGCAAGGACACTGAACGAAGCTTTCTTT	TRBV11-1	TRBJ1-1	NA
CASSYSGLSSYNEQFF	TGTGCCAGCAGTTACTCGGGACTCAGCTCCTACAATGAGCAGTTCTTC	TRBV6-5	TRBJ2-1	NA
CASSERVWDLFF	TGTGCCAGCAGTGAAAGGGTCTGGGATCTGTTTTTT	TRBV6-4	TRBJ1-4	NA
CASSVDPSSGNTIYF	TGTGCCAGCAGCGTAGACCCCAGCTCTGGAAACACCATATATTTT	TRBV9	TRBJ1-3	NA
CASRPLGRAGPSYNEQFF	TGTGCCAGCAGGCCCCTAGGGCGCGCGGGCCCCTCCTACAATGAGCAGTTCTTC	TRBV27	TRBJ2-1	NA
CASSFQIQGGSDQPQHF	TGTGCCAGCAGTTTTCAGATCCAGGGAGGTTCGGATCAGCCCCAGCATTTT	TRBV28	TRBJ1-5	NA
CASSGDQVQTEAFF	TGTGCCAGCAGCGGAGACCAGGTCCAGACTGAAGCTTTCTTT	TRBV7-9	TRBJ1-1	NA
CSASLRDRAVDEAFF	TGCAGTGCTAGTCTCCGGGACAGGGCGGTCGATGAAGCTTTCTTT	TRBV20-1	TRBJ1-1	TRBD1
CASSLNRDGYTF	TGCGCCAGCAGCCTAAACAGGGATGGCTACACCTTC	TRBV5-1	TRBJ1-2	NA
CSAGGGAGTEAFF	TGCAGCGCCGGTGGTGGGGCGGGCACTGAAGCTTTCTTT	TRBV29-1	TRBJ1-1	NA
CAIRDSGGGNQPQHF	TGTGCCATCAGAGATTCAGGGGGCGGCAATCAGCCCCAGCATTTT	TRBV10-3	TRBJ1-5	TRBD1
CASSQDGRGEMNTEAFF	TGCGCCAGCAGCCAAGATGGCCGGGGGGAAATGAACACTGAAGCTTTCTTT	TRBV4-1	TRBJ1-1	NA
CASRPGTARNEKLFF	TGTGCCAGCAGACCCGGGACTGCCAGAAATGAAAAACTGTTTTTT	TRBV27	TRBJ1-4	NA